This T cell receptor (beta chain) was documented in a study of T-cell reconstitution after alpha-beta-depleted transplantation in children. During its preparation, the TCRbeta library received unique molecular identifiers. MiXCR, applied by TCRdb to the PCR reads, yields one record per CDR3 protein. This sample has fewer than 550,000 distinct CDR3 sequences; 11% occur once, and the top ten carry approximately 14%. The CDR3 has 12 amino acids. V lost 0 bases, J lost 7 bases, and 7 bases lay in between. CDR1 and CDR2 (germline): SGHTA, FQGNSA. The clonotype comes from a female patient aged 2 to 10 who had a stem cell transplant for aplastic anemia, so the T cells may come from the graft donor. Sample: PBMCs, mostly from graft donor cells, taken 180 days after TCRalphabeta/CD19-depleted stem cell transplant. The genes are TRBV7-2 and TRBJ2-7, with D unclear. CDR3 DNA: TGTGCCAGCAGCTTAGCGCTCCCAGAGCAGTACTTC. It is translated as CASSLALPEQYF.